Presented here are 16 T cell receptor beta chains from one specimen sequenced in a study of human T cells and chemical hapten exposure. TCRdb itself ran the RACE reads through MiXCR, one entry per CDR3 protein. The repertoire holds under 400,000 distinct CDR3 sequences, with roughly 5.3% as singletons. Time point meaning: pre-sensitization, week 0. Treatment in this sample: therapeutic diphenylcyclopropenone sensitization with weekly scalp DPC. The specimen comprised whole blood, sampled in connection with sensitization to the hapten diphenylcyclopropenone (DPC). These receptors were taken from a woman in her forties or fifties with alopecia areata. Some clones in this sample may be carry-over from other donors' samples.

This rearrangement joins TRBV3-1 to TRBJ2-7, with a tentative D call TRBD1 (5 bases). The CDR3 consists of 13 residues. Trimming took 5 bases from V and 2 from J, leaving 10 bases between them. Germline V CDR1 and CDR2: LGHDT, YNNKEL (reference sequence). This CDR3 reads CASSNLQAYEQYF. CDR3 coding DNA: TGTGCCAGCAGCAATCTACAGGCCTACGAGCAGTACTTC.

This clonotype was recorded many times. The genes are TRBV29-1 and TRBJ2-7; 14 nucleotides match TRBD2. This CDR3 is built from 13 residues. The germline V gene encodes CDR1 SQVTM and CDR2 ANQGSEA. J was trimmed by 9 bases and V by 4 bases; bases with no gene match: 5. For the CDR3, the DNA is TGCAGCGTTGCGGGACTAGCGGGAGCAGGGCAGTACTTC. This gives the protein CSVAGLAGAGQYF.

This clonotype was seen only a few times. The chain couples TRBV6-1 to TRBJ1-6; D may be TRBD1 (6 bases). CDR1 is MNHNS, CDR2 SASEGT, per germline. This CDR3 is built from 16 residues. Deletions cut 2 bases from V and 7 bases from J, with 15 bases between. CDR3 in DNA: TGTGCCAGCAGTGAATTTTGGGCGGGGGCCAATTCACCCCTCCACTTT. This sequence encodes CASSEFWAGANSPLHF.

For this clonotype: A read error may account for a junction end that differs from germline. This chain uses TRBV7-2 with TRBJ2-1, with D possibly TRBD1 on 6 matching bases. This CDR3 has 12 residues. CDR1 is SGHTA and CDR2 is FQGNSA in the germline V gene. In nucleotides, the CDR3 is TGTGTCAGCAGCGCAGTGGGGGCAGGGCAGTTCTTC. This translates into CVSSAVGAGQFF.

This clonotype has more than one count but fewer than ten. This chain uses TRBV7-6 with TRBJ2-7, with D tentatively TRBD1 or TRBD2 (5 bases each). Trimming shortened V by 7 bases and J by 2 bases, and 18 bases separated the two germline ends. The germline V gene encodes CDR1 SGHVS and CDR2 FNYEAQ. This CDR3 comprises 15 residues. The CDR3 sequence: CASTPGPAATYEQYF. DNA of the CDR3: TGTGCCAGCACCCCGGGACCCGCAGCCACCTACGAGCAGTACTTC.

The table lists this clonotype with many counts. The rearrangement uses TRBV7-2 and TRBJ2-3; D may be TRBD2 (6 bases). Germline CDR1 SGHTA, CDR2 FQGNSA. V lost 1 base and J 2 bases, leaving 16 bases between the germline ends. The CDR3 is 17 residues long. The CDR3 here is CASSLDGTRSLTDTQYF. The CDR3 DNA reads as TGTGCCAGCAGCTTAGACGGGACTCGAAGTCTCACAGATACGCAGTATTTT.

The rearrangement joins TRBV20-1 to TRBJ2-3, with TRBD2 identical over 10 bases. The CDR3 loop spans 17 amino acids. Germline V gene data show CDR1 as DFQATT and CDR2 as SNEGSKA (reference sequence). V lost 0 bases to trimming and J lost 3 bases; unmatched junction nucleotides: 9. CDR3 loop: CSARDTSGREGTDTQYF. DNA of the CDR3: TGCAGTGCTAGAGATACGAGCGGGAGGGAAGGGACAGATACGCAGTATTTT.

This clonotype showed up many times. This rearrangement joins TRBV2 to TRBJ2-7, with 10 bases lining up with TRBD2. Germline CDR1 is SNHLY and CDR2 is FYNNEI. J lost 3 bases, V lost 5 bases, and 4 bases had no gene match. This CDR3 is 14 amino acids long. CDR3 DNA: TGTGCCAGCAGTCTAGCGGGGGCCTACTACGAGCAGTACTTC. Translation gives CASSLAGAYYEQYF.

This clonotype turned up a few times. The V call is TRBV5-1, the J call TRBJ1-4, with a possible D match to TRBD1 (6 bases). This CDR3 comprises 15 residues. V was pared by 0 bases and J by 6 bases, with 12 bases between. Germline V gives CDR1 SGHRS, CDR2 YFSETQ. CDR3 DNA sequence: TGCGCCAGCAGCTTGGAGGGCAGGGGTGATGAAAAACTGTTTTTT. This gives the protein CASSLEGRGDEKLFF.

This chain links TRBV7-8 with TRBJ2-3; tentatively, D is TRBD2 (6 bases). Germline lookup yields CDR1 SGHVS and CDR2 FQNEAQ. V shed 5 bases and J shed 4 bases, with 10 bases lying between them. CDR3 length: 13 residues. CDR3 amino acids: CASSEGTSDTQYF. In DNA, the CDR3 is TGTGCCAGCAGCGAGGGGACTTCAGATACGCAGTATTTT.

The chain employs TRBV7-2 and TRBJ2-5; 8 bases match TRBD2. Germline trimming cut 2 bases from V and 5 bases from J; bases unmatched to any gene: 7. This CDR3 comprises 15 residues. Germline assignment: CDR1 SGHTA and CDR2 FQGNSA. The DNA of the CDR3 is TGTGCCAGCAGCTTAACGGGACTAGTTAGTGAGACCCAGTACTTC. Translated: CASSLTGLVSETQYF.

This clonotype was found many times. J is TRBJ2-1 and V is TRBV28; the D call may be TRBD1 or TRBD2 (5 bases each). This CDR3 has 13 amino acids. V was cut by 4 bases and J by 6 bases, with 10 bases left in between. Germline CDR1 and CDR2: MDHEN and SYDVKM. Here the CDR3 DNA reads TGTGCCAGCAGTTCCCCGGGACCCAATGAGCAGTTCTTC. It yields the protein CASSSPGPNEQFF. Full variable domain (rest looked up from reference TRBV28 and TRBJ2-1): DVKVTQSSRYLVKRTGEKVFLECVQDMDHENMFWYRQDPGLGLRLIYFSYDVKMKEKGDIPEGYSVSREKKERFSLILESASTNQTSMYLCASSSPGPNEQFFGPGTRLTVL.

This clonotype has just a few counts. The rearrangement links TRBV18 to TRBJ2-3; no clear D gene. In germline, CDR1 is KGHSH, CDR2 LQKENI. The CDR3 runs to 14 residues. Trimming took 6 bases from V and 2 from J, leaving 12 bases between them. CDR3: CASSPRDVTDTQYF. CDR3 coding DNA: TGTGCCAGCTCCCCTAGGGATGTCACAGATACGCAGTATTTT. The full variable domain, its missing parts supplied by reference TRBV18 and TRBJ2-3, is NAGVMQNPRHLVRRRGQEARLRCSPMKGHSHVYWYRQLPEEGLKFMVYLQKENIIDESGMPKERFSAEFPKEGPSILRIQQVVRGDSAAYFCASSPRDVTDTQYFGPGTRLTVL.

Worth noting for this clonotype: A much bigger clone sits one base away, suggesting this may be a read error. The chain combines TRBV5-4 with TRBJ2-6; 9 bases line up with TRBD1. This CDR3 is 17 amino acids long. Trimming cost V 6 bases and J 0 bases; bases outside gene matches: 7. Germline CDR1 SGHNT, CDR2 YYREEE (reference sequence). In DNA, the CDR3 is TGTGCCAGCATCACGGGACAGGGCCTCTCTGGGGCCAACGTCCTGACTTTC. Protein sequence: CASITGQGLSGANVLTF.

This clonotype has only a few counts. This chain uses TRBV30 with TRBJ2-3, with D maybe TRBD2 (6 bases). This CDR3 contains 13 residues. Germline lookup yields CDR1 GTSNPN and CDR2 SVGIG (reference sequence). V dropped 2 bases and J dropped 6 bases, with 12 bases sitting between them. Here the CDR3 DNA reads TGTGCCTGGAGTTGGGGGGAGGCGGATACGCAGTATTTT. Its translation: CAWSWGEADTQYF.

In its sample, this clonotype was seen many times. V is TRBV24-1 and J is TRBJ2-2; D is unresolved. Trimming cost V 4 bases and J 5 bases, with 4 bases left between them. Looked up from germline, CDR1 is KGHDR and CDR2 is SFDVKD. This CDR3 has 12 residues. This CDR3 reads CATSDWTGELFF. The CDR3 DNA follows: TGTGCCACCAGTGACTGGACCGGGGAGCTGTTTTTT.